These 30 T cell receptor beta chains were sequenced from one sample in a study of cytomegalovirus exposure and HLA in healthy donors. The PCR used 60 Vbeta and 13 Jbeta primers. The table came from immunoSEQ multiplex PCR; TCRdb's copy has only in-frame clones and leaves some out. The table has more than 85,000 clones, 63% seen once. Sequencing was performed on PBMCs. The receptors shown here come from a woman under 40 in good health and CMV-seronegative.

The chain uses TRBV29-1 and TRBJ1-3; D is unclear. The CDR3 spans 11 residues. V lost 6 bases, J lost 4 bases, and 7 bases lay in between. Germline V lookup: CDR1 SQVTM, CDR2 ANQGSEA. This CDR3 is CSVATGNTIYF. In nucleotides, the CDR3 is TGCAGCGTCGCCACAGGAAACACCATATATTTT.

This clone was picked up a small number of times. This rearrangement joins TRBV21-1 to TRBJ1-4. TRBV21-1 corresponds to a pseudogene. The CDR3 length is 16 residues. The CDR3 spells CASSRSGDSTNEKLFF. The CDR3 DNA follows: TGTGCCAGCAGCAGGTCTGGGGACTCAACTAATGAAAAACTGTTTTTT.

This chain connects TRBV11-2 to TRBJ2-7; D call uncertain. Per germline, CDR1 SGHAT and CDR2 FQNNGV. Trimming took 0 bases from V and 4 from J, leaving 4 bases between them. The CDR3 spans 12 residues. The CDR3 DNA is TGTGCCAGCAGCTTAGATCTGTACGAGCAGTACTTC. Protein: CASSLDLYEQYF.

V usage is TRBV6-5 and J usage is TRBJ2-7; 7 bases are shared with TRBD1. The CDR3 runs 14 residues. CDR1 and CDR2 from the germline V gene are MNHEY and SVGAGI. Germline trimming cut 3 bases from V and 5 bases from J; bases unmatched to any gene: 7. DNA of the CDR3: TGTGCCAGCAGTTATAGACAGGGTTCCAACGAGCAGTACTTC. Protein sequence: CASSYRQGSNEQYF.

The chain couples TRBV4-1 to TRBJ1-2; no reliable D call. Trimming took 0 bases from V and 4 from J, leaving 3 bases between them. This CDR3 has 12 residues. The germline V gene has CDR1 MGHRA and CDR2 YSYEKL. For the CDR3, the DNA is TGCGCCAGCAGCCAAGACGGCTATGGCTACACCTTC. This translates into CASSQDGYGYTF.

The chain recombines TRBV11-3 with TRBJ2-1; maybe TRBD2 (7 bases). V was trimmed by 0 bases and J by 6 bases, leaving 12 bases between them. Germline-derived CDR1 and CDR2 are SGHNT and YENEEA. The CDR3 runs to 15 residues. The CDR3 sequence is CASSLDGGGLNEQFF. In nucleotides, the CDR3 is TGTGCCAGCAGCTTAGATGGCGGGGGCCTCAATGAGCAGTTCTTC.

This clone was found once. The chain couples TRBV18 to TRBJ2-7; the D gene is possibly TRBD1 (5 bases). The CDR3 contains 13 residues. With 3 bases removed from V and 9 bases from J, the gap between germline ends came to 15 bases. Per germline, CDR1 KGHSH and CDR2 LQKENI. CDR3 residues: CASSPSTERGQYF. In DNA, the CDR3 is TGTGCCAGCTCACCCAGCACAGAAAGGGGGCAGTACTTC.

The CDR3 bases are TGTGCCGGCCAAGGAAGGGGGCTGGGCACTGAAGCTTTCTTT. This gives the protein CAGQGRGLGTEAFF. This chain connects TRBV28 to TRBJ1-1; TRBD1 agrees at 7 bases. CDR3 size: 14 residues. CDR1 is MDHEN, CDR2 SYDVKM, per germline. V lost 11 bases, J lost 4 bases, and 13 bases stayed unmatched. The full variable domain, completed using reference TRBV28 and TRBJ1-1, is DVKVTQSSRYLVKRTGEKVFLECVQDMDHENMFWYRQDPGLGLRLIYFSYDVKMKEKGDIPEGYSVSREKKERFSLILESASTNQTSMYLCAGQGRGLGTEAFFGQGTRLTVV.

The CDR3 region has the DNA TGTGCCAGCAGTTACCTTCAGGGGGCAGGGGAGCAGTACTTC. The encoded protein is CASSYLQGAGEQYF. The chain has TRBV6-5 and TRBJ2-7, with 8 bases matching TRBD1. Germline assignment: CDR1 MNHEY and CDR2 SVGAGI. V lost 2 bases and J lost 7; bases outside the gene matches: 7. The CDR3 loop spans 14 amino acids.

The chain uses TRBV10-3 and TRBJ2-7; D might be TRBD2 (6 bases). The germline V and J ends were trimmed by 7 bases and 6 bases, with 13 bases remaining between them. Germline CDR1 is ENHRY and CDR2 is SYGVKD. This CDR3 has 12 amino acids. The CDR3 sequence: CAIIGTGGEQYF. CDR3 bases: TGTGCCATCATAGGGACTGGAGGCGAGCAGTACTTC.

The chain uses TRBV6-6 and TRBJ2-7; 8 nucleotides align to TRBD1. The CDR3 contains 13 residues. Trimming cost V 6 bases and J 6 bases; bases outside gene matches: 7. Germline CDR1 reads MNHNY; CDR2 reads SVGAGI (reference sequence). In nucleotides, the CDR3 is TGTGCCAGCAGCTCCGGACAGGGACGCGAGCAGTACTTC. This encodes CASSSGQGREQYF.

The sample holds one count of this clone. This chain uses TRBV4-2 with TRBJ2-1; 11 bases agree with TRBD2. V was clipped by 4 bases and J by 7 bases; unmatched bases: 6. The germline V gene encodes CDR1 LGHNA and CDR2 YNFKEQ. The CDR3 extends over 15 amino acids. The CDR3 coding sequence is TGTGCCAGCAGCCTAGCGGGGGGGCAAGGGAATGAGCAGTTCTTC. Residues: CASSLAGGQGNEQFF.

The genes are TRBV7-7 and TRBJ2-5, with D perhaps TRBD2 (5 bases). V dropped 5 bases and J dropped 1 base, with 8 bases sitting between them. This CDR3 has 13 amino acids. CDR1 and CDR2 from the germline V gene are SSHAT and FNYEAQ (reference sequence). The CDR3 DNA reads TGTGCCAGCAGCCAGGAGGTCCAAGAGACCCAGTACTTC. It is translated as CASSQEVQETQYF.

This rearrangement joins TRBV29-1 to TRBJ2-4; 10 bases are a match to TRBD1. Germline CDR1 reads SQVTM; CDR2 reads ANQGSEA. CDR3 length: 14 residues. The V segment lost 1 base and the J segment 6 bases; nucleotides outside the gene matches: 3. The CDR3 loop is CSVEGGQGLNIQYF. CDR3 bases: TGCAGCGTTGAAGGGGGACAGGGGTTAAACATTCAGTACTTC.

The V and J genes are TRBV6-5 and TRBJ1-5; D is unclear. This CDR3 region has 13 residues. V lost 0 bases and J 6 bases, leaving 6 bases between the germline ends. Germline CDR1 MNHEY, CDR2 SVGAGI. DNA of the CDR3: TGTGCCAGCAGTTACTCGGTGAGTCAGCCCCAGCATTTT. Translating gives CASSYSVSQPQHF.

The chain has TRBV10-3 and TRBJ2-4; D is unclear. The ends were cut back, 0 bases at V and 5 bases at J, with 8 bases in the middle. CDR1 is ENHRY, CDR2 SYGVKD, per germline. The CDR3 has 14 residues. The CDR3 DNA follows: TGTGCCATCAGTGAGTCGGCAACAGAAAACATTCAGTACTTC. Residues: CAISESATENIQYF.

This clone was seen a handful of times. The chain has TRBV7-9 and TRBJ2-1; 9 bases are shared with TRBD2. CDR1 is SEHNR and CDR2 is FQNEAQ in the germline V gene (reference sequence). This CDR3 comprises 16 residues. V dropped 11 bases and J dropped 1; count of bases not matched to a gene: 12. CDR3 amino acids: CAGTLASGESYNEQFF. The CDR3 DNA sequence: TGTGCCGGGACATTGGCTAGCGGGGAGTCCTACAATGAGCAGTTCTTC.

This chain links TRBV19 with TRBJ1-1, with D unresolved. The V gene's germline CDR1 is LNHDA and CDR2 SQIVND (reference sequence). The V gene lost 3 bases and the J gene lost 1 base, with 3 bases spanning the gap. The CDR3 covers 12 residues. The CDR3 DNA is TGTGCCAGTAGTATCGGGAACACTGAAGCTTTCTTT. Amino acids: CASSIGNTEAFF.

The chain joins TRBV5-4 to TRBJ2-7; 15 positions agree with TRBD2. Germline CDR1 is SGHNT and CDR2 is YYREEE (reference sequence). V shed 3 bases, J shed 5 bases, and the junction held 6 bases outside the gene matches. This CDR3 spans 16 amino acids. In DNA, the CDR3 is TGTGCCAGCAGCTCTCCCGGGACTAGCGGGAGGAACGAGCAGTACTTC. Its protein product is CASSSPGTSGRNEQYF.

The chain combines TRBV6-5 with TRBJ1-2, with no clear D. The CDR3 runs to 15 residues. Trimming cost V 0 bases and J 0 bases, with 8 bases left between them. Germline V gene lookup returns CDR1 MNHEY and CDR2 SVGAGI. The CDR3 nucleotides are TGTGCCAGCAGTTACTCGACAACAGCTAACTATGGCTACACCTTC. The encoded protein is CASSYSTTANYGYTF.

This chain links TRBV11-2 with TRBJ2-5; D is unclear. The CDR3 length is 13 residues. Germline V gene data show CDR1 as SGHAT and CDR2 as FQNNGV. V lost 4 bases, J lost 5 bases, and 11 bases lay in between. This chain's CDR3 is CASSSMLRETQYF. The CDR3 DNA sequence: TGTGCCAGCAGCTCCATGCTGAGGGAGACCCAGTACTTC.

This chain links TRBV4-1 with TRBJ2-5, with D possibly TRBD1 on 8 matching bases. The V end was cut by 1 base, the J end by 2 bases, with 20 bases between. The germline V gene encodes CDR1 MGHRA and CDR2 YSYEKL. There are 18 residues in the CDR3. The CDR3: CASSQAMNRGGWQETQYF. As DNA, the CDR3 is TGCGCCAGCAGCCAAGCAATGAACAGGGGGGGATGGCAAGAGACCCAGTACTTC.

The chain uses TRBV7-2 and TRBJ2-2, with a tentative D call TRBD2 (5 bases). This CDR3 spans 15 amino acids. V gave up 1 base and J gave up 7 bases, with 13 bases separating them. The germline V gene has CDR1 SGHTA and CDR2 FQGNSA. CDR3 nucleotide sequence: TGTGCCAGCAGCTTAGGAATAAGGGCGGGCGGGGAGCTGTTTTTT. Its translation: CASSLGIRAGGELFF.

J is TRBJ1-4 and V is TRBV19, with a tentative D call TRBD1 (5 bases). Between the trimmed V and J ends, which lost 3 bases and 7 bases, there was a span of 12 bases. In germline, CDR1 is LNHDA, CDR2 SQIVND (reference sequence). The length of the CDR3 is 14 residues. This chain's CDR3 is CASSMGRVGEKLFF. DNA for the CDR3: TGTGCCAGTAGTATGGGCAGGGTTGGTGAAAAACTGTTTTTT.

The V and J genes are TRBV4-1 and TRBJ1-6; TRBD1 might be the D (6 bases). CDR1 MGHRA and CDR2 YSYEKL come from the germline V gene. The CDR3 is 15 residues long. V was trimmed by 3 bases and J by 10 bases, leaving 16 bases between them. The CDR3 region has the DNA TGCGCCAGCAGCCAGGGTAAAAACAGGGACTCACCCCTCCACTTT. This sequence encodes CASSQGKNRDSPLHF.

The chain's CDR3 is CASRAVAPVNYGYTF. The CDR3 DNA follows: TGTGCCAGCAGGGCTGTTGCTCCTGTTAACTATGGCTACACCTTC. The J gene is TRBJ1-2, the V gene TRBV27, with D hard to call. The germline CDR1 and CDR2 sequences are MNHEY and SMNVEV (reference sequence). CDR3 length equals 15 residues. V lost 6 bases and J 1 base, leaving 15 bases between the germline ends.

This clone was observed a handful of times. The V and J genes are TRBV27 and TRBJ1-2; D is undetermined. V was trimmed by 4 bases and J by 2 bases, leaving 17 bases between them. This CDR3 is built from 16 residues. Per germline, CDR1 MNHEY and CDR2 SMNVEV (reference sequence). CDR3 bases: TGTGCCAGCAGTTCTATCCTCCCGACGGGAAACTATGGCTACACCTTC. Its translation: CASSSILPTGNYGYTF.

V and J are TRBV25-1 and TRBJ1-3; D gene unclear. There are 16 residues in the CDR3. V was trimmed by 1 base and J by 3 bases, leaving 13 bases between them. Germline lookup yields CDR1 MGHDK and CDR2 SYGVNS. The DNA for the CDR3 is TGTGCCAGCAGTGAATCTCGCGGCCCGGGTGGAAACACCATATATTTT. Translated, it gives CASSESRGPGGNTIYF.

This clone appeared a few times. This chain joins TRBV19 and TRBJ1-5; D is unresolved. Germline V gene sequence: CDR1 LNHDA, CDR2 SQIVND (reference sequence). The CDR3 has 13 amino acids. Trimming cost V 3 bases and J 5 bases, with 8 bases left between them. The DNA of the CDR3 is TGTGCCAGTAGTATGTTTTCAGATCAGCCCCAGCATTTT. Residues: CASSMFSDQPQHF.

The rearrangement joins TRBV27 to TRBJ1-2, with TRBD1 matching 10 bases. Germline V CDR1 and CDR2: MNHEY, SMNVEV (reference sequence). The V and J ends lost 3 bases and 8 bases, in that order; junction bases with no gene match: 3. The CDR3 spans 13 residues. For the CDR3, the DNA is TGTGCCAGCAGTTTTGGGACAGGGGTGGGCTACACCTTC. It translates to CASSFGTGVGYTF.